This T cell receptor beta chain stems from a study of blood T cell repertoires in COVID-19. Data came from immunoSEQ multiplex PCR; TCRdb stores just in-frame clones and leaves some out. The sample records 260,000 or so clones, roughly 86% being singletons. The source is a human donor in a cohort sampled during active COVID-19. Specimen: peripheral blood.

The CDR3 reads CATSDLVIHEQYF. The CDR3, as DNA: TGTGCCACCAGTGATTTGGTTATCCACGAGCAGTACTTC. The rearrangement links TRBV24-1 to TRBJ2-7; D unclear. The V and J ends lost 0 bases and 5 bases respectively, with 7 bases between them. The CDR3 contains 13 residues. Germline V CDR1 and CDR2: KGHDR, SFDVKD.